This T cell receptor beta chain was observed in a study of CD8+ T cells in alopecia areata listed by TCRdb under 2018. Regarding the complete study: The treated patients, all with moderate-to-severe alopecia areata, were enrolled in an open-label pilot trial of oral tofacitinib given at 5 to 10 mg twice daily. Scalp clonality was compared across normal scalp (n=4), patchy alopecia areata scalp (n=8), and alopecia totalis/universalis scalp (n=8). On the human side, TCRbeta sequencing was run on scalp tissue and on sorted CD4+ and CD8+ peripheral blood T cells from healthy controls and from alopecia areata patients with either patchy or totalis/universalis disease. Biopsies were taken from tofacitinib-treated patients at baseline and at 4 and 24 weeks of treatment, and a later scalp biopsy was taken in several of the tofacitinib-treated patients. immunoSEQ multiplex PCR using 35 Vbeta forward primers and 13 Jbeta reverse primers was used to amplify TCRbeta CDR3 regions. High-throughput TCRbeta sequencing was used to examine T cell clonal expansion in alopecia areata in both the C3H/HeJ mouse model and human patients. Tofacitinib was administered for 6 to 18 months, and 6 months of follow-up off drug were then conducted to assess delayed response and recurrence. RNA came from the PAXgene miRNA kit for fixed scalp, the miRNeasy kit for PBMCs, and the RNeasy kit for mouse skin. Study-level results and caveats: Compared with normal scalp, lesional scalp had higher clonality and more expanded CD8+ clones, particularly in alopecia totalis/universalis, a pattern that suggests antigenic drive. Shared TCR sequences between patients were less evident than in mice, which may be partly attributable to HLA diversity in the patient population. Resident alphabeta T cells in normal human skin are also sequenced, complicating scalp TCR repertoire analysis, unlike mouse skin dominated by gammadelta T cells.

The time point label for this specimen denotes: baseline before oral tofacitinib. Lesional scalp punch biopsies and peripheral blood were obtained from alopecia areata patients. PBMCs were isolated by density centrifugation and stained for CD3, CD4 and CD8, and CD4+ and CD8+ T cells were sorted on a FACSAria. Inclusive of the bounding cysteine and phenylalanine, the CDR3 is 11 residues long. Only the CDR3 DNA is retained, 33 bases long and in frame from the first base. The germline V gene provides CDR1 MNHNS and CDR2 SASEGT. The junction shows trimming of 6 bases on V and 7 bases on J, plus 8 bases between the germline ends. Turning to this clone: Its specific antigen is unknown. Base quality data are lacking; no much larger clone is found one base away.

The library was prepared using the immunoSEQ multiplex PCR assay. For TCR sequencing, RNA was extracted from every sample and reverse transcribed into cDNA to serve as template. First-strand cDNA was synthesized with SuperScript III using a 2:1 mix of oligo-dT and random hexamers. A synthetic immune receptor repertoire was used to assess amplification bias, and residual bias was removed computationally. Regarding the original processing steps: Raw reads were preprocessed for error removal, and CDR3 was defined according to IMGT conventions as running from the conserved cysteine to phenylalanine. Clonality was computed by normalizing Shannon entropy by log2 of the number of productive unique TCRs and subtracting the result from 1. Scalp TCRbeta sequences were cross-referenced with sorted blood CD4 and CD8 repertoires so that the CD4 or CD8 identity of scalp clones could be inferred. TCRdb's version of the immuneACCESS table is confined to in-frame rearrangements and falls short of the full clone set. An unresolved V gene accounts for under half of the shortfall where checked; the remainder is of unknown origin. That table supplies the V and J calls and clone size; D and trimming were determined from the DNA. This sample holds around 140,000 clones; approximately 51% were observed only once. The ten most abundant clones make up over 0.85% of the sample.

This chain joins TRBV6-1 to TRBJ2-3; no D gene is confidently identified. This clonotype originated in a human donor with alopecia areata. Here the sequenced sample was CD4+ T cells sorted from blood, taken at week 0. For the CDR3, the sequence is CASSPSHTQYF. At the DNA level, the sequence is TGTGCCAGCAGCCCCAGTCATACGCAGTATTTT.